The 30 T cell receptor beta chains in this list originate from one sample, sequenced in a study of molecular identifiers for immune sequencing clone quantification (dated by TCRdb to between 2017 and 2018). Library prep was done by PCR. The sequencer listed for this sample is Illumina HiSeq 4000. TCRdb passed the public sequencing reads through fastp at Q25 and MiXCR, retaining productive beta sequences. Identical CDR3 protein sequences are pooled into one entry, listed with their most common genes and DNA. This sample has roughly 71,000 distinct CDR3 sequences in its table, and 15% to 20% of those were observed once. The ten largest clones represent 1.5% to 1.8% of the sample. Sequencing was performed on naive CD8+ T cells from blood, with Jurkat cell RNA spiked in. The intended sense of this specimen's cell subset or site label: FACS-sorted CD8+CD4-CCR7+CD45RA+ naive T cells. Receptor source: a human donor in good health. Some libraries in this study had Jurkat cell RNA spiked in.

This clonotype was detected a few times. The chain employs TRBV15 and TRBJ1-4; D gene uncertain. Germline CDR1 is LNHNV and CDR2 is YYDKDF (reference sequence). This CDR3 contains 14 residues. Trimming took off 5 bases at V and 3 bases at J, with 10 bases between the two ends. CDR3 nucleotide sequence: TGTGCCACCAGCGACTTTAATGCTAATGAAAAACTGTTTTTT. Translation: CATSDFNANEKLFF. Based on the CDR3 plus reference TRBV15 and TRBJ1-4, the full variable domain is DAMVIQNPRYQVTQFGKPVTLSCSQTLNHNVMYWYQQKSSQAPKLLFHYYDKDFNNEADTPDNFQSRRPNTSFCFLDIRSPGLGDTAMYLCATSDFNANEKLFFGSGTQLSVL.

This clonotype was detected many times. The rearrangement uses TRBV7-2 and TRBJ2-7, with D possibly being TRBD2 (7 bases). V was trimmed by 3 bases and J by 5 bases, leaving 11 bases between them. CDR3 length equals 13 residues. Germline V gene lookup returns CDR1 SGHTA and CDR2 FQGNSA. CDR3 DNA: TGTGCCAGCAGCTTGGGAGGGGGGGACGAGCAGTACTTC. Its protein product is CASSLGGGDEQYF.

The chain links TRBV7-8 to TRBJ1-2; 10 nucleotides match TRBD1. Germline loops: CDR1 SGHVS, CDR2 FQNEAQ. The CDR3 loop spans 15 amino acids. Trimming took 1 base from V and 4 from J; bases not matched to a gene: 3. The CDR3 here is CASSLGGQGIYGYTF. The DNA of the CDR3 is TGTGCCAGCAGCTTAGGGGGACAGGGGATCTATGGCTACACCTTC.

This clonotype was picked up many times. CDR3 protein: CASSFIGTKDTQYF. In nucleotides, the CDR3 is TGTGCCAGCAGTTTTATCGGGACAAAAGATACGCAGTATTTT. The chain links TRBV28 to TRBJ2-3; a possible D gene is TRBD1 (6 bases). Germline V gives CDR1 MDHEN, CDR2 SYDVKM. Between the trimmed V and J ends, which lost 3 bases and 5 bases, there was a span of 12 bases. The CDR3 loop spans 14 amino acids.

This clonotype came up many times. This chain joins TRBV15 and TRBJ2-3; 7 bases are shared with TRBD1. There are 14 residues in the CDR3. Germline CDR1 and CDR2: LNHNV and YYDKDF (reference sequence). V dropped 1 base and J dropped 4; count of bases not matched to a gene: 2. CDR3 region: CATSRGQGADTQYF. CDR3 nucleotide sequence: TGTGCCACCAGCAGAGGACAGGGAGCAGATACGCAGTATTTT.

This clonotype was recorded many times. Written as DNA, the CDR3 is TGTGCCAGCAGTGAAGGGAGCGGGCTAGCGGGAGAGGCGGAAGAGACCCAGTACTTC. This gives the protein CASSEGSGLAGEAEETQYF. The J gene is TRBJ2-5, the V gene TRBV2; 10 bases map to TRBD2. In germline, CDR1 is SNHLY, CDR2 FYNNEI. The V gene end was trimmed by 1 base and the J gene end by 3 bases; junction bases not matched to a gene: 14. The CDR3 length is 19 residues.

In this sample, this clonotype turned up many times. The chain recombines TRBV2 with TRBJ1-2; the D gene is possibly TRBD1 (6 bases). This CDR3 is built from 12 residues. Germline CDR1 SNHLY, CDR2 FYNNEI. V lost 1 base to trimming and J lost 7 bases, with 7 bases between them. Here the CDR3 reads CASSEGDIGYTF. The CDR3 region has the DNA TGTGCCAGCAGTGAAGGGGACATTGGCTACACCTTC. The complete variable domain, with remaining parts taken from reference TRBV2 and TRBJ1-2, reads EPEVTQTPSHQVTQMGQEVILRCVPISNHLYFYWYRQILGQKVEFLVSFYNNEISEKSEIFDDQFSVERPDGSNFTLKIRSTKLEDSAMYFCASSEGDIGYTFGSGTRLTVV.

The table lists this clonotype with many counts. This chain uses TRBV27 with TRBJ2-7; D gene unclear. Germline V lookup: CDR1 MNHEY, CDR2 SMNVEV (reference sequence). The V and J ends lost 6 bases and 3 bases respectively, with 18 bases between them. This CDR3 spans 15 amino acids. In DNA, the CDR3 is TGTGCCAGCAGCCTAGGAGTCACCGAAAGCTACGAGCAGTACTTC. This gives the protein CASSLGVTESYEQYF.

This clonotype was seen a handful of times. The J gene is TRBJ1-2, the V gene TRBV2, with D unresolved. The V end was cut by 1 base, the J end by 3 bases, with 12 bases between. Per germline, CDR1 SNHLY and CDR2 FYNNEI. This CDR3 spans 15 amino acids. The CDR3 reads CASSEVGRDYYGYTF. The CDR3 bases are TGTGCCAGCAGTGAAGTGGGTCGGGATTACTATGGCTACACCTTC.

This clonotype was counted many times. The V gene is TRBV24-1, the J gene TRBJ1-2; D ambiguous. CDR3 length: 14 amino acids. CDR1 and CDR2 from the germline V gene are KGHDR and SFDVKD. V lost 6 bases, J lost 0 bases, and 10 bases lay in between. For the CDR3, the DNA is TGTGCCACCAGTCCCTCCAGCTCTAACTATGGCTACACCTTC. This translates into CATSPSSSNYGYTF.

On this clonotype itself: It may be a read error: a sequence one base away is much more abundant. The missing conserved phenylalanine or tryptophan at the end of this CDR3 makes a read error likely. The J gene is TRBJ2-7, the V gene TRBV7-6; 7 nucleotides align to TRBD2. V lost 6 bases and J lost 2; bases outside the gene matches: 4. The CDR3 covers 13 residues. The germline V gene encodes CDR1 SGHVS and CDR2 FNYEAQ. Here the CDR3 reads CASSQSGAYEQYS. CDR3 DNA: TGTGCCAGCAGTCAGAGCGGGGCCTACGAGCAGTACTCC.

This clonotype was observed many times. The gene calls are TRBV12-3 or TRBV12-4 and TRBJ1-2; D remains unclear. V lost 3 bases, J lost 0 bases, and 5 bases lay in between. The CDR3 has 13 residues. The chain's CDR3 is CASSLAANYGYTF. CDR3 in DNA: TGTGCCAGCAGTTTGGCAGCTAACTATGGCTACACCTTC.

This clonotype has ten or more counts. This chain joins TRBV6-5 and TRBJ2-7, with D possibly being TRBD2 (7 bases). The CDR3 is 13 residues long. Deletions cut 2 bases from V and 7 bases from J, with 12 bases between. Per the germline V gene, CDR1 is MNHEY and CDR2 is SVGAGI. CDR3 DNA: TGTGCCAGCAGTTACAATAGGGGGGGGGAGCAGTACTTC. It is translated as CASSYNRGGEQYF.

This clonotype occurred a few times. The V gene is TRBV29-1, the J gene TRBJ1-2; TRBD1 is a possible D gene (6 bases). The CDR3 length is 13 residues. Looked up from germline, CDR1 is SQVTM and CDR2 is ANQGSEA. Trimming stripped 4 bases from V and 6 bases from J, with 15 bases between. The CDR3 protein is CSVGAGVPDGYTF. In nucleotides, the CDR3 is TGCAGCGTTGGTGCAGGGGTACCGGATGGCTACACCTTC.

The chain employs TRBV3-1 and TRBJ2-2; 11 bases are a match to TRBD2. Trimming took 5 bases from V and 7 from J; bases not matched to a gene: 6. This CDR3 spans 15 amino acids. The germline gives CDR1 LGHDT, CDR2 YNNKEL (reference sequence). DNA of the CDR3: TGTGCCAGCAGCGGGGGGACTAGCGGCAACGGGGAGCTGTTTTTT. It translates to CASSGGTSGNGELFF. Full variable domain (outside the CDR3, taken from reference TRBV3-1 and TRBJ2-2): DTAVSQTPKYLVTQMGNDKSIKCEQNLGHDTMYWYKQDSKKFLKIMFSYNNKELIINETVPNRFSPKSPDKAHLNLHINSLELGDSAVYFCASSGGTSGNGELFFGEGSRLTVL.

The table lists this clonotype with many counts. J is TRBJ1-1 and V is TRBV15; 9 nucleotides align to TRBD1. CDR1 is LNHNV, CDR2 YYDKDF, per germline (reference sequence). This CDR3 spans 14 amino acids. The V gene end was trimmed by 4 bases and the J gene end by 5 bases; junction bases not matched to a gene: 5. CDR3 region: CATSKGTGRTEAFF. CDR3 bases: TGTGCCACCAGCAAAGGGACAGGGAGAACTGAAGCTTTCTTT.

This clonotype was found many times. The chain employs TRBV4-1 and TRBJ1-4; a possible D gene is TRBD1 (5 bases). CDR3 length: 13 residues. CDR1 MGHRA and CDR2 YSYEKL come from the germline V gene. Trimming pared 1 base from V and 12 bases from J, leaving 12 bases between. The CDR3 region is CASSQVLSGELFF. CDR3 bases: TGCGCCAGCAGCCAAGTTCTTTCGGGGGAACTGTTTTTT.

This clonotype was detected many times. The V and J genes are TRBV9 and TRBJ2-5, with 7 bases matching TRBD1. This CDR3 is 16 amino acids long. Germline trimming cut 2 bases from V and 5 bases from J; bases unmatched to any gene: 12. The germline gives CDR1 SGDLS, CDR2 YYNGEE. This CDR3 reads CASSVGDSSMGETQYF. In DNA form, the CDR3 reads TGTGCCAGCAGCGTGGGGGACAGCTCAATGGGGGAGACCCAGTACTTC.

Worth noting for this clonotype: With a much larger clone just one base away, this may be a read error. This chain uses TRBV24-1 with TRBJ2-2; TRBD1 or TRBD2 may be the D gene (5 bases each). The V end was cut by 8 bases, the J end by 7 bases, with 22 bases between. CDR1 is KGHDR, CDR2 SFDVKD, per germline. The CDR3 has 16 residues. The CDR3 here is CATKGSGRSDNGELFF. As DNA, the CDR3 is TGTGCCACCAAAGGCTCGGGGCGGTCAGACAACGGGGAGCTGTTTTTT.

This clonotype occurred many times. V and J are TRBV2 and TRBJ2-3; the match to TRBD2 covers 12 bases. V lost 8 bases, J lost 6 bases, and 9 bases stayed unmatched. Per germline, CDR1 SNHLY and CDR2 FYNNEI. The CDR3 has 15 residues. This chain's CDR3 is CASARLAGAADTQYF. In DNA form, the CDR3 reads TGTGCCAGCGCTAGACTAGCGGGAGCGGCGGATACGCAGTATTTT. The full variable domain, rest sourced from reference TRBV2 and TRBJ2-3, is EPEVTQTPSHQVTQMGQEVILRCVPISNHLYFYWYRQILGQKVEFLVSFYNNEISEKSEIFDDQFSVERPDGSNFTLKIRSTKLEDSAMYFCASARLAGAADTQYFGPGTRLTVL.

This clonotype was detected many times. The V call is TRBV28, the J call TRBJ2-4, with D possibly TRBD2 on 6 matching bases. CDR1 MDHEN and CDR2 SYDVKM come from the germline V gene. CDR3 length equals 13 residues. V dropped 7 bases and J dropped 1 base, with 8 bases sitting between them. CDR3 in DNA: TGTGCCAGCAATGGGGGGGCCAAAAACATTCAGTACTTC. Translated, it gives CASNGGAKNIQYF.

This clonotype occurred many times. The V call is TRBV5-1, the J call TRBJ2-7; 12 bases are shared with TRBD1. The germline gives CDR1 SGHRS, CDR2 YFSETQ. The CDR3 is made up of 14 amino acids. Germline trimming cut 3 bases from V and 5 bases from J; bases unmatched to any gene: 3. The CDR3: CASSSGQGADEQYF. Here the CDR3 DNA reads TGCGCCAGCAGCTCGGGACAGGGGGCGGACGAGCAGTACTTC.

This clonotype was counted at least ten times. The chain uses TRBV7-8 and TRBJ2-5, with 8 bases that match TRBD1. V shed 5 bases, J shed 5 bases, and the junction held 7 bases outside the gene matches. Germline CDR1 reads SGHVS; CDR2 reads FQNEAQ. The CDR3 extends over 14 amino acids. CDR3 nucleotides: TGTGCCAGCAGCCATCCCAGGGGGCACGAGACCCAGTACTTC. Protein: CASSHPRGHETQYF.

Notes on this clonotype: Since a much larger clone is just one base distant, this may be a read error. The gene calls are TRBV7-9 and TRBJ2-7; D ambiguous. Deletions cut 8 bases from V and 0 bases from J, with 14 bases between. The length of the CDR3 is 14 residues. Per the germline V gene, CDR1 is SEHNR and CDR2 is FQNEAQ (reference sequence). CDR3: CASGRSASSYEQYF. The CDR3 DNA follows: TGTGCCAGCGGCCGGAGCGCAAGCTCCTACGAGCAGTACTTC.

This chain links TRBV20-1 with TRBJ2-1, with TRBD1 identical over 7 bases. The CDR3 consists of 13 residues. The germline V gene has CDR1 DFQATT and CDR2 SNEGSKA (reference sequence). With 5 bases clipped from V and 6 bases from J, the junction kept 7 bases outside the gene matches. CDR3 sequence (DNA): TGCAGTGCTCTCCTCCGGGACAGCAATGAGCAGTTCTTC. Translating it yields CSALLRDSNEQFF.

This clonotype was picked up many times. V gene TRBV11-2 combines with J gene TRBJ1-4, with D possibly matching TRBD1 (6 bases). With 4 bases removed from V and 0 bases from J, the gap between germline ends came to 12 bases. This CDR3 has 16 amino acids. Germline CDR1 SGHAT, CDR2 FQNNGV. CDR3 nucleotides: TGTGCCAGCAGCTCCGGACAGTATGCAACTAATGAAAAACTGTTTTTT. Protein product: CASSSGQYATNEKLFF.

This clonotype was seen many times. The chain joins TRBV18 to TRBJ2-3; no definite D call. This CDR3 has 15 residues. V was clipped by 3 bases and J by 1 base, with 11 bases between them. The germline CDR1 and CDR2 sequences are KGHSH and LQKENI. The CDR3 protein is CASSPLPVGTDTQYF. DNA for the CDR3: TGTGCCAGCTCACCCCTCCCCGTCGGCACAGATACGCAGTATTTT.

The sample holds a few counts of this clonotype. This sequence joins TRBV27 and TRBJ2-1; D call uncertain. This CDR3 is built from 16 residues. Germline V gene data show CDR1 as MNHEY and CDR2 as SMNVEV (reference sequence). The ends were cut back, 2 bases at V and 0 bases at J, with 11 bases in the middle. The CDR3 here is CASSLTVSSSYNEQFF. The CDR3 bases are TGTGCCAGCAGTTTAACGGTCTCCTCCTCCTACAATGAGCAGTTCTTC.

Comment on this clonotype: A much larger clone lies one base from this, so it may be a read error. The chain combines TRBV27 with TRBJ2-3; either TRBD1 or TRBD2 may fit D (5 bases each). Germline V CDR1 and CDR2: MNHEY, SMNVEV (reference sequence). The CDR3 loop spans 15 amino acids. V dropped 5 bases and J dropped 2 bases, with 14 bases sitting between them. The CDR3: CASSTVVGPTDTQYF. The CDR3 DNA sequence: TGTGCCAGCAGTACTGTAGTGGGACCCACAGATACGCAGTATTTT.

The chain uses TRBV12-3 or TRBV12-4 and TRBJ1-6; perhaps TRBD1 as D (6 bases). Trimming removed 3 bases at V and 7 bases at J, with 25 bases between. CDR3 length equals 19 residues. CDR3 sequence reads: CASSFSGRTVKGVNSPLHF. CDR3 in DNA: TGTGCCAGCAGTTTTTCGGGGAGGACAGTTAAGGGGGTAAATTCACCCCTCCACTTT.